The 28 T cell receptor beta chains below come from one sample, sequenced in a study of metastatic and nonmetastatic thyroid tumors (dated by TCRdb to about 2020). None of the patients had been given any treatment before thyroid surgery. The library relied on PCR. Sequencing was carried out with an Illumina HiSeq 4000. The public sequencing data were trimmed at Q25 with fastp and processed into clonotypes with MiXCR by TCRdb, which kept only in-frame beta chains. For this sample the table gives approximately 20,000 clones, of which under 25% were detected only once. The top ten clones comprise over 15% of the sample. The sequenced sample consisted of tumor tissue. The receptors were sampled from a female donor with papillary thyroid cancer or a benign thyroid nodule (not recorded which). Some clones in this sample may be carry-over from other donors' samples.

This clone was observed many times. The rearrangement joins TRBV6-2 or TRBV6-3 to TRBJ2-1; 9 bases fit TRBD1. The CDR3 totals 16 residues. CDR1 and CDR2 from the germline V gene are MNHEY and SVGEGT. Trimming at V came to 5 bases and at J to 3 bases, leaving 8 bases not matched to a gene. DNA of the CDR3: TGTGCCAGCAGTAAACAAGGGACAGGGATCTACAATGAGCAGTTCTTC. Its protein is CASSKQGTGIYNEQFF.

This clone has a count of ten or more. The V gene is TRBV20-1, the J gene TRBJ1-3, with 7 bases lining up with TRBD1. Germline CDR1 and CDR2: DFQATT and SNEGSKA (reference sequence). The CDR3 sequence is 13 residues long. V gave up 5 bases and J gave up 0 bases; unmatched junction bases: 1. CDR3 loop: CSAAGGSGNTIYF. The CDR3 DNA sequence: TGCAGTGCTGCAGGGGGCTCTGGAAACACCATATATTTT.

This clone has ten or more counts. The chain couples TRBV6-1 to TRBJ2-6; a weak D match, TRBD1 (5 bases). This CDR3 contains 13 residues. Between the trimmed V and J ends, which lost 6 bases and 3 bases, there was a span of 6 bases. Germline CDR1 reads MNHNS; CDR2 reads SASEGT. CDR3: CASRGHGANVLTF. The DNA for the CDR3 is TGTGCCAGCAGGGGGCATGGGGCCAACGTCCTGACTTTC.

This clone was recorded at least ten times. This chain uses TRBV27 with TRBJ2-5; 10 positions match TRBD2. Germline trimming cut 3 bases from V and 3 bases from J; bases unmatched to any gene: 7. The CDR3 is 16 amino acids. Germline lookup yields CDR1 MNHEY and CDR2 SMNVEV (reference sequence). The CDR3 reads CASSLSRAGGEETQYF. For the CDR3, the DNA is TGTGCCAGCAGTTTGAGTCGAGCGGGAGGGGAAGAGACCCAGTACTTC.

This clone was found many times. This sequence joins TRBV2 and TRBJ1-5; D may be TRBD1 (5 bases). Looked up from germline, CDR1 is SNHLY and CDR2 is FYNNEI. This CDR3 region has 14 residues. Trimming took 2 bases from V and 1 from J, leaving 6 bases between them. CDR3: CASSERGSNQPQHF. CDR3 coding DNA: TGTGCCAGCAGTGAACGGGGGAGCAATCAGCCCCAGCATTTT.

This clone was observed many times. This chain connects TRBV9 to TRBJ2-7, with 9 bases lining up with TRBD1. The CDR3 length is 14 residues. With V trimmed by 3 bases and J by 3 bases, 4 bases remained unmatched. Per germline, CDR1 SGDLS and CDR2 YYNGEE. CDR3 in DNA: TGTGCCAGCAGCGCGACAGGGGGTAGCTACGAGCAGTACTTC. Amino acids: CASSATGGSYEQYF.

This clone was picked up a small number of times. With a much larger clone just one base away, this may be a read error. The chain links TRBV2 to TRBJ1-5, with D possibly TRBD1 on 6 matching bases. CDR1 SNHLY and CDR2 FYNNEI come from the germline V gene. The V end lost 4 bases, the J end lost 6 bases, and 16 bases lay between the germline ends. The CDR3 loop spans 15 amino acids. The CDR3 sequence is CASSVWGGAGQPQHF. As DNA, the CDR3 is TGTGCCAGCAGTGTGTGGGGGGGGGCCGGTCAGCCCCAGCATTTT.

The CDR3: CASSLSPLREQYF. DNA of the CDR3: TGTGCCAGCAGCTTGTCGCCCCTCCGGGAGCAGTACTTC. This sequence joins TRBV5-6 and TRBJ2-7; no definite D call. The CDR3 contains 13 residues. Per germline, CDR1 SGHDT and CDR2 YYEEEE. The V end was cut by 1 base, the J end by 7 bases, with 12 bases between.

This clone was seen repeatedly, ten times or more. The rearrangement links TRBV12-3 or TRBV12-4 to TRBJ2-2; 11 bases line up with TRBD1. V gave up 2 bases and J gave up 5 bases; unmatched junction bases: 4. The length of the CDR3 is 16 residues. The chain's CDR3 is CASSLRTGGYTGELFF. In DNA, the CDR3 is TGTGCCAGCAGTTTACGGACAGGGGGCTATACCGGGGAGCTGTTTTTT.

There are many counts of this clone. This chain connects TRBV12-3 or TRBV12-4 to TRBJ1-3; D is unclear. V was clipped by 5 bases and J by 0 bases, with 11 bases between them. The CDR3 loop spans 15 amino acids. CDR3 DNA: TGTGCCAGCAGTCTCGACACCGTCTCTGGAAACACCATATATTTT. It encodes CASSLDTVSGNTIYF.

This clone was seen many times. In DNA form, the CDR3 reads TGTGCCAGCAGCCCTAGCTACCTCAGCTCCTACGAGCAGTACTTC. This encodes CASSPSYLSSYEQYF. The chain joins TRBV7-2 to TRBJ2-7; TRBD2 is a possible D gene (5 bases). Germline CDR1 and CDR2: SGHTA and FQGNSA. The CDR3 spans 15 residues. The germline V and J ends were trimmed by 5 bases and 0 bases, with 14 bases remaining between them.

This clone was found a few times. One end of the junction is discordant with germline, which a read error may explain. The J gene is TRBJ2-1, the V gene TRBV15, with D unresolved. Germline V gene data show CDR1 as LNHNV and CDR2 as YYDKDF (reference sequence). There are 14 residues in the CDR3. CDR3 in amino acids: CVTIRVRWGDEQFF. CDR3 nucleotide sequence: TGTGTCACCATCAGAGTCCGTTGGGGTGATGAGCAGTTCTTC.

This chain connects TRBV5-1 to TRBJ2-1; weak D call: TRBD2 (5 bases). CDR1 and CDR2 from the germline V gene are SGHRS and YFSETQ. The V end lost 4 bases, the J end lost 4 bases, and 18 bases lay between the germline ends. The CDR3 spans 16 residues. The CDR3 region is CASSPASPSGYNEQFF. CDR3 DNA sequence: TGCGCCAGCAGCCCGGCTTCCCCCTCGGGATACAATGAGCAGTTCTTC.

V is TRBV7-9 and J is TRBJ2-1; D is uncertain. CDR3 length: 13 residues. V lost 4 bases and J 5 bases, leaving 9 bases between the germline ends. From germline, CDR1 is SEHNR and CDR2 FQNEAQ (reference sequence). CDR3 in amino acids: CASSYDIHNEQFF. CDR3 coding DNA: TGTGCCAGCAGCTACGACATCCACAATGAGCAGTTCTTC.

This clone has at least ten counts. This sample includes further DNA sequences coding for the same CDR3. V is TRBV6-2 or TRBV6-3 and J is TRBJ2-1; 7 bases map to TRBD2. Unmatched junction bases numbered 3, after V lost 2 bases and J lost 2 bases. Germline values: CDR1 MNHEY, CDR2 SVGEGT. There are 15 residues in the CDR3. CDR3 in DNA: TGTGCCAGCAGTTACGAGGGAGGGGCCTACAATGAGCAGTTCTTC. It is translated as CASSYEGGAYNEQFF.

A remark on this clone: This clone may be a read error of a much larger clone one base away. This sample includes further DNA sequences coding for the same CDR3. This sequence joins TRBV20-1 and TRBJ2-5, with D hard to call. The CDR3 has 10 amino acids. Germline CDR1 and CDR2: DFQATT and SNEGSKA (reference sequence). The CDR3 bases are TGCAGTGCTATGGAAGAGACACAGTACTTC. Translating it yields CSAMEETQYF.

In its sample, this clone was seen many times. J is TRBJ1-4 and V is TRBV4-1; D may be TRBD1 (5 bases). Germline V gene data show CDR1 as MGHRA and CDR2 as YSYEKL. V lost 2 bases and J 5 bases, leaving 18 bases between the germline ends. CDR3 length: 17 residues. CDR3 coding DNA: TGCGCCAGCAGCCAATCTTGGGGCTTGGGGGTGAATGAAAAACTGTTTTTT. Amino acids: CASSQSWGLGVNEKLFF.

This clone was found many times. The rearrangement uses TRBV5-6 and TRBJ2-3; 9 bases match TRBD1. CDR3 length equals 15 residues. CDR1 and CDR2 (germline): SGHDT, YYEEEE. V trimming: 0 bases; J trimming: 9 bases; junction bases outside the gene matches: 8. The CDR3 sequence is CASSLGTGVAVTQYF. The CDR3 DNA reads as TGTGCCAGCAGCTTGGGGACAGGGGTTGCGGTGACGCAGTATTTT.

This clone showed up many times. For the CDR3, the DNA is TGTGCCAGCAGGAGATCGGTAGCGGGAGGAAAAGACTACGAGCAGTACTTC. Translated: CASRRSVAGGKDYEQYF. The rearrangement uses TRBV28 and TRBJ2-7; 10 nucleotides agree with TRBD2. With V trimmed by 6 bases and J by 3 bases, 14 bases remained unmatched. The CDR3 contains 17 residues. CDR1 and CDR2 from the germline V gene are MDHEN and SYDVKM.

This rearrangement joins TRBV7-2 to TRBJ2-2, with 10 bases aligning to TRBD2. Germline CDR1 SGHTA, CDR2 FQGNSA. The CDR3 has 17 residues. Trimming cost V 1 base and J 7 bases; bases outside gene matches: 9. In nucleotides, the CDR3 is TGTGCCAGCAGCTTAGGGCCGGGACTAGCGAACGGCGGGGAGCTGTTTTTT. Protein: CASSLGPGLANGGELFF.

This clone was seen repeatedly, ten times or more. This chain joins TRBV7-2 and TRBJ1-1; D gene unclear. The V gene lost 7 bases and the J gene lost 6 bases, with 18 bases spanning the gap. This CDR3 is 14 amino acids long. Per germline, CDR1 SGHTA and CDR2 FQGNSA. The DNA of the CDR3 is TGTGCCAGCACCCAATCTGCGGGTGGAGCTGAAGCTTTCTTT. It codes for CASTQSAGGAEAFF.

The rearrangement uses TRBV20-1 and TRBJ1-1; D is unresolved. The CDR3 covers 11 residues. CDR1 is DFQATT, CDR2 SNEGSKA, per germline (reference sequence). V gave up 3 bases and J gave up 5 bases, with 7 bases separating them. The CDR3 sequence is CSAREVTEAFF. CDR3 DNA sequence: TGCAGTGCTAGGGAGGTTACTGAAGCTTTCTTT.

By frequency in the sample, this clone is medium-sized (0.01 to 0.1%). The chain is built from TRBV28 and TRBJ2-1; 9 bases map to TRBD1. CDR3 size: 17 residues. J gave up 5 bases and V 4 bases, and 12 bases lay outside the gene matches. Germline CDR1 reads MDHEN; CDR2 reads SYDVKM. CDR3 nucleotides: TGTGCCAGCAGTTCTTATGTAGGACAGGGGAGGGACAATGAGCAGTTCTTC. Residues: CASSSYVGQGRDNEQFF.

The CDR3 region is CSASLSDYGYTF. The DNA for the CDR3 is TGCAGTGCTAGTCTTAGTGACTATGGCTACACCTTC. This chain joins TRBV20-1 and TRBJ1-2; the D is unclear. V was clipped by 3 bases and J by 3 bases, with 8 bases between them. Germline CDR1 reads DFQATT; CDR2 reads SNEGSKA (reference sequence). The CDR3 is 12 residues long.

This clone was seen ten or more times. In DNA form, the CDR3 reads TGTGCCAGCAGCTGGGACAGGGGCGAGCAGTACTTC. Translated, it gives CASSWDRGEQYF. The chain employs TRBV5-6 and TRBJ2-7; 10 nucleotides match TRBD1. Germline values: CDR1 SGHDT, CDR2 YYEEEE. The length of the CDR3 is 12 residues. V lost 3 bases, J lost 6 bases, and 0 bases stayed unmatched.

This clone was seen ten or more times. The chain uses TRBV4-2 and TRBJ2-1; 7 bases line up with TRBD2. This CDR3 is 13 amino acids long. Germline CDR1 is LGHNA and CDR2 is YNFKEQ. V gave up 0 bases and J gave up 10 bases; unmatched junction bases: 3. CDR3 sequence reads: CASSQDRGDEQFF. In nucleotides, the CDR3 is TGTGCCAGCAGCCAAGATCGGGGGGACGAGCAGTTCTTC.

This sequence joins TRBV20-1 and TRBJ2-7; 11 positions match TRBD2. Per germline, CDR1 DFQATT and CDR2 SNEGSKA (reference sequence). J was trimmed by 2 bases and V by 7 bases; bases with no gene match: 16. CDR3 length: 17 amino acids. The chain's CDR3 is CSDSPWTSGPYPYEQYF. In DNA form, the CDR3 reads TGCAGTGATTCTCCCTGGACTAGCGGGCCCTACCCCTACGAGCAGTACTTC.

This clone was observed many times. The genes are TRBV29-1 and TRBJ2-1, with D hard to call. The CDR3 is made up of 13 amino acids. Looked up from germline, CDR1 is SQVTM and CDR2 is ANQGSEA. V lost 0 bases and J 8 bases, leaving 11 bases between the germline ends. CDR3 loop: CSVEDQGKDEQFF. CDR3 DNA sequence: TGCAGCGTTGAAGATCAAGGGAAGGATGAGCAGTTCTTC.